Below, 12 T cell receptor beta chains from the same sample are listed, as sequenced in a study of blood T cell repertoires in COVID-19. This table comes from immunoSEQ multiplex PCR, and its TCRdb copy is limited to in-frame clones, with some not included. The sample lists 78,000 or so clones, about four fifths occurring once. The sequencing sample was made of peripheral blood. Receptors were obtained from a human donor in a cohort sampled during active COVID-19.

The chain carries TRBV18 and TRBJ2-3; 9 positions agree with TRBD2. The CDR3 loop spans 16 amino acids. V trimming: 3 bases; J trimming: 3 bases; junction bases outside the gene matches: 7. The germline V gene encodes CDR1 KGHSH and CDR2 LQKENI. This chain's CDR3 is CASSPPRAGGTDTQYF. The CDR3 DNA is TGTGCCAGCTCACCTCCGCGAGCGGGGGGTACAGATACGCAGTATTTT.

CDR3 sequence (DNA): TGTGCCATCAGCCTAGCTCAGGATACGCAGTATTTT. Translation gives CAISLAQDTQYF. This chain joins TRBV10-3 and TRBJ2-3; weak D call: TRBD2 (5 bases). Germline V gene lookup returns CDR1 ENHRY and CDR2 SYGVKD. V was shortened by 6 bases and J by 6 bases, with 10 bases between the two germline ends. The CDR3 consists of 12 residues.

This clone was seen a few times. This sequence joins TRBV12-3 or TRBV12-4 and TRBJ2-2; D is perhaps TRBD1 (5 bases). With 6 bases removed from V and 9 bases from J, the gap between germline ends came to 8 bases. The CDR3 spans 11 residues. CDR3 region: CASSQGRELFF. For the CDR3, the DNA is TGTGCCAGCAGCCAGGGCCGGGAGCTGTTTTTT.

The genes are TRBV18 and TRBJ2-1; 9 bases are shared with TRBD1. In germline, CDR1 is KGHSH, CDR2 LQKENI. The length of the CDR3 is 15 residues. V dropped 5 bases and J dropped 5; count of bases not matched to a gene: 7. CDR3 region: CASSYPGQGDNEQFF. Here the CDR3 DNA reads TGTGCCAGCTCATACCCGGGACAGGGCGACAATGAGCAGTTCTTC. Using reference TRBV18 and TRBJ2-1 for the parts outside the CDR3, the full variable domain is NAGVMQNPRHLVRRRGQEARLRCSPMKGHSHVYWYRQLPEEGLKFMVYLQKENIIDESGMPKERFSAEFPKEGPSILRIQQVVRGDSAAYFCASSYPGQGDNEQFFGPGTRLTVL.

The V gene is TRBV5-1, the J gene TRBJ1-2, with 11 bases matching TRBD1. From germline, CDR1 is SGHRS and CDR2 YFSETQ. The CDR3 has 13 amino acids. The ends lost 3 bases at V and 8 bases at J; junction bases unmatched: 3. The CDR3 bases are TGCGCCAGCAGCTACGGACAGGGGGCCGGCTACACCTTC. It yields the protein CASSYGQGAGYTF.

The rearrangement uses TRBV9 and TRBJ1-2; 7 nucleotides align to TRBD1. This CDR3 is 15 amino acids long. J gave up 8 bases and V 1 base, and 11 bases lay outside the gene matches. The germline CDR1 and CDR2 sequences are SGDLS and YYNGEE. CDR3 DNA: TGTGCCAGCAGCGTAACGAATCCAGGGGGTGACGGCTACACCTTC. Encoded protein: CASSVTNPGGDGYTF.

The J gene is TRBJ2-6, the V gene TRBV30, with D possibly being TRBD2 (6 bases). V was shortened by 0 bases and J by 0 bases, with 9 bases between the two germline ends. The CDR3 is 16 amino acids. Germline V gives CDR1 GTSNPN, CDR2 SVGIG (reference sequence). Here the CDR3 reads CAWSVLGGSGANVLTF. In DNA, the CDR3 is TGTGCCTGGAGTGTATTGGGGGGCTCTGGGGCCAACGTCCTGACTTTC.

The chain uses TRBV5-1 and TRBJ1-4; 9 nucleotides match TRBD1. This CDR3 is 16 amino acids long. The germline gives CDR1 SGHRS, CDR2 YFSETQ. Germline trimming cut 3 bases from V and 1 base from J; bases unmatched to any gene: 4. Written as DNA, the CDR3 is TGCGCCAGCAGCTCCACGGACAGGGGAACTAATGAAAAACTGTTTTTT. Translating it yields CASSSTDRGTNEKLFF.

The genes are TRBV3-1 (or the pseudogene TRBV3-2) and TRBJ2-4; TRBD2 is a possible D gene (5 bases). Trimming took 4 bases from V and 4 from J, leaving 8 bases between them. Germline CDR1 LGHDT, CDR2 YNNKEL (reference sequence). CDR3 length: 13 amino acids. The CDR3 DNA follows: TGTGCCAGCAGCCCGGACTGGAAAAACATTCAGTACTTC. It encodes CASSPDWKNIQYF.

J is TRBJ2-1 and V is TRBV10-2; tentatively, D is TRBD2 (6 bases). Germline V CDR1 and CDR2: WSHSY, SAAADI. Trimming cost V 3 bases and J 6 bases, with 18 bases left between them. The CDR3 sequence is 16 residues long. CDR3 residues: CASSDGTPHAGNEQFF. The CDR3 DNA follows: TGCGCCAGCAGTGACGGGACTCCCCACGCCGGCAATGAGCAGTTCTTC.

The V gene is TRBV11-2, the J gene TRBJ2-6; the match to TRBD1 covers 12 bases. The germline CDR1 and CDR2 sequences are SGHAT and FQNNGV. V was clipped by 9 bases and J by 2 bases; unmatched bases: 5. The CDR3 has 16 residues. The CDR3 loop reads CASNRDRGPGANVLTF. The CDR3 coding sequence is TGTGCCAGTAACCGGGACAGGGGGCCTGGGGCCAACGTCCTGACTTTC.

The rearrangement links TRBV4-1 to TRBJ2-4; 9 nucleotides agree with TRBD2. Germline CDR1 is MGHRA and CDR2 is YSYEKL. With 0 bases clipped from V and 4 bases from J, the junction kept 4 bases outside the gene matches. This CDR3 comprises 16 residues. The CDR3 coding sequence is TGCGCCAGCAGCCAAGAGGCTAGCGGGGTGAAAAACATTCAGTACTTC. Its translation: CASSQEASGVKNIQYF.